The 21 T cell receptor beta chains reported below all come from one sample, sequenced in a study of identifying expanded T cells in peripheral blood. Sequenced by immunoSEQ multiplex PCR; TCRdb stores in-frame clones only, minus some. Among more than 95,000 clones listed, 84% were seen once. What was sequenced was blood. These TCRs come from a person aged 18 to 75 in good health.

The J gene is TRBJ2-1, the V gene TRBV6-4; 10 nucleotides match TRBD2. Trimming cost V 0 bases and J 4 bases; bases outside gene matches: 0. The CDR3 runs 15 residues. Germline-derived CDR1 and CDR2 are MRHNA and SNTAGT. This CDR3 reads CASSDSAGGYNEQFF. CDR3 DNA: TGTGCCAGCAGTGACTCAGCGGGGGGGTACAATGAGCAGTTCTTC.

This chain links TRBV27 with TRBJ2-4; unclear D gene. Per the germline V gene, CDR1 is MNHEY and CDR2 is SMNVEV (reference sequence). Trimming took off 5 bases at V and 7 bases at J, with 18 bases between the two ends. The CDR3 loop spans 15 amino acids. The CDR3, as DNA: TGTGCCAGCAGTCCCACGAACTGGGAAGGGAACATTCAGTACTTC. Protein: CASSPTNWEGNIQYF.

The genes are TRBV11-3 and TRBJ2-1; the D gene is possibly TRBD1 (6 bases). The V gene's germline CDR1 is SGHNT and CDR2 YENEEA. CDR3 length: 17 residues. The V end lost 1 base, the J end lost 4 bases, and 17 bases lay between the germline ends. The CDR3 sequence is CASSLGQGRSFYNEQFF. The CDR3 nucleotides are TGTGCCAGCAGCTTAGGGCAGGGGCGTTCATTTTACAATGAGCAGTTCTTC.

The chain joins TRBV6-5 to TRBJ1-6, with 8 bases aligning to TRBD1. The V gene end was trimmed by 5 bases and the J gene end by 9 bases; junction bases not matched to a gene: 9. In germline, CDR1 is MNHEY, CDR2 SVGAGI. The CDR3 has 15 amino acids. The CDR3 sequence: CASSRTGQGGSPLHF. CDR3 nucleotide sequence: TGTGCCAGCAGTCGTACAGGACAGGGCGGTTCACCCCTCCACTTT.

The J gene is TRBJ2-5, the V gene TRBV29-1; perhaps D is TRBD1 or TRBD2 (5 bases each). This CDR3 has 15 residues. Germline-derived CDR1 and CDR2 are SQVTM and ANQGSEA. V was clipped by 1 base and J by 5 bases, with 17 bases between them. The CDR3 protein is CSVEGRGRDEETQYF. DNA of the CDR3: TGCAGCGTTGAAGGTAGGGGCAGGGACGAGGAGACCCAGTACTTC.

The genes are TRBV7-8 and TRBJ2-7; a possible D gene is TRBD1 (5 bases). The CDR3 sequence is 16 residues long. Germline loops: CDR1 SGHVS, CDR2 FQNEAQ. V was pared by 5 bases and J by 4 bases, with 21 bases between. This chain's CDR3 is CASSRHQADTLYEQYF. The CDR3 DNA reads TGTGCCAGCAGCAGACATCAGGCGGACACTCTTTACGAGCAGTACTTC. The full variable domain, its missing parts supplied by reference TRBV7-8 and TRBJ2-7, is GAGVSQSPRYKVAKRGQDVALRCDPISGHVSLFWYQQALGQGPEFLTYFQNEAQLDKSGLPSDRFFAERPEGSVSTLKIQRTQQEDSAVYLCASSRHQADTLYEQYFGPGTRLTVT.

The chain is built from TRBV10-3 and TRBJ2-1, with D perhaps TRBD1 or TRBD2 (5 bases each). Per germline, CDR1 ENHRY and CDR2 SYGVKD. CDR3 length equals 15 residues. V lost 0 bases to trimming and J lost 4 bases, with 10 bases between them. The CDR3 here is CAISESRDGYNEQFF. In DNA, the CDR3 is TGTGCCATCAGTGAGTCCCGGGACGGGTACAATGAGCAGTTCTTC.

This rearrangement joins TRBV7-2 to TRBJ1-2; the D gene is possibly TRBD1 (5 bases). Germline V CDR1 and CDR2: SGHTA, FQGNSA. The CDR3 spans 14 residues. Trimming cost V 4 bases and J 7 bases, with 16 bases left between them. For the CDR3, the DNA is TGTGCCAGCAGCTCCGGGTCCTGGGGCCGTGGCTACACCTTC. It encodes CASSSGSWGRGYTF.

CDR3 in DNA: TGTGCCAGCAGCTTGGACAGGGTGGATTCACCCCTCCACTTT. Translating gives CASSLDRVDSPLHF. The rearrangement uses TRBV5-6 and TRBJ1-6, with D perhaps matching TRBD1 (6 bases). Germline values: CDR1 SGHDT, CDR2 YYEEEE. The CDR3 extends over 14 amino acids. V lost 0 bases and J 8 bases, leaving 9 bases between the germline ends. The full variable domain, rest sourced from reference TRBV5-6 and TRBJ1-6, is DAGVTQSPTHLIKTRGQQVTLRCSPKSGHDTVSWYQQALGQGPQFIFQYYEEEERQRGNFPDRFSGHQFPNYSSELNVNALLLGDSALYLCASSLDRVDSPLHFGNGTRLTVT.

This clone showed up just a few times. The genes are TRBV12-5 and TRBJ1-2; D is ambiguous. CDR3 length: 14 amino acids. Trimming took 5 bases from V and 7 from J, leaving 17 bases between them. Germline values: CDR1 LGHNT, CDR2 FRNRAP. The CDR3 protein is CASGLPPVSGGYTF. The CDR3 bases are TGTGCTAGTGGTCTCCCACCCGTCTCAGGTGGCTACACCTTC.

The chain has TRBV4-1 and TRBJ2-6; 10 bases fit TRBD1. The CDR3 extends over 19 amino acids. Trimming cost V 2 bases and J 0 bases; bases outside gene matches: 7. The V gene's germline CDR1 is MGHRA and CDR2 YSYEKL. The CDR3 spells CASSQSRTGGLSGANVLTF. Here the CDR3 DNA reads TGCGCCAGCAGCCAATCACGGACAGGGGGACTCTCTGGGGCCAACGTCCTGACTTTC.

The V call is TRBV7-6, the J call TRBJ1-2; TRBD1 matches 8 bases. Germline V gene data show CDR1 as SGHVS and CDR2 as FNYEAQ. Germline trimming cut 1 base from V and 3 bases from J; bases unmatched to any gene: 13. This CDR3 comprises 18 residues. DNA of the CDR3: TGTGCCAGCAGCTTAGGGGTGGGCCGACAGGGGTTGGACTATGGCTACACCTTC. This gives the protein CASSLGVGRQGLDYGYTF.

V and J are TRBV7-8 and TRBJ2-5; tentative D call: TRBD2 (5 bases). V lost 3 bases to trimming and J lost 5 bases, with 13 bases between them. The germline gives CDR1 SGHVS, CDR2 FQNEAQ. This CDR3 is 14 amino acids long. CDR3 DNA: TGTGCCAGCAGCTTTTACGGACTCATGGAGACCCAGTACTTC. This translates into CASSFYGLMETQYF.

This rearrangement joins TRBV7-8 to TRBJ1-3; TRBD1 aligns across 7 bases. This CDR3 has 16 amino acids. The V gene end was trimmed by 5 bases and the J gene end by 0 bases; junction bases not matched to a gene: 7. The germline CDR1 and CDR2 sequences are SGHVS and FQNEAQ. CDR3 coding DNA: TGTGCCAGCAGCGGACGACAGGGCATCTCTGGAAACACCATATATTTT. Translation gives CASSGRQGISGNTIYF.

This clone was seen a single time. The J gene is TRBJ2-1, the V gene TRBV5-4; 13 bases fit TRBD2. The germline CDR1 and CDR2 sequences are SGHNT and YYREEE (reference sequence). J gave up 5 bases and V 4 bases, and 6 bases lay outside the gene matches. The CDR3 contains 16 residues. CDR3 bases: TGTGCCAGCAGCCCCACCGGGACTAGCGGGGACAATGAGCAGTTCTTC. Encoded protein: CASSPTGTSGDNEQFF.

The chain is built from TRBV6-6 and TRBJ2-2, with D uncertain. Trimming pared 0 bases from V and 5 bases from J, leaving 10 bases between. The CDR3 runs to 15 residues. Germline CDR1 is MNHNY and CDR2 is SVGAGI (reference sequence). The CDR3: CASSYSNPRTGELFF. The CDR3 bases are TGTGCCAGCAGTTACTCGAACCCCCGGACCGGGGAGCTGTTTTTT.

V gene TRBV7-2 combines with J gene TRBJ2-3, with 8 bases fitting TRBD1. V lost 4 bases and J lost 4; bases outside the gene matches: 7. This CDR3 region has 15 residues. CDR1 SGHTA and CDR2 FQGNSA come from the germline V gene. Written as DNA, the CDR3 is TGTGCCAGCAGCTCCTGGACAGGGATAGCAGATACGCAGTATTTT. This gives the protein CASSSWTGIADTQYF.

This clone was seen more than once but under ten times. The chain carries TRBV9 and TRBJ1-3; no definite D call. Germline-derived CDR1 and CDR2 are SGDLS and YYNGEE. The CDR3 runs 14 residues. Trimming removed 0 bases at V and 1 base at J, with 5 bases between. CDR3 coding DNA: TGTGCCAGCAGCGTAGCCGGGTCTGGAAACACCATATATTTT. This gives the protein CASSVAGSGNTIYF.

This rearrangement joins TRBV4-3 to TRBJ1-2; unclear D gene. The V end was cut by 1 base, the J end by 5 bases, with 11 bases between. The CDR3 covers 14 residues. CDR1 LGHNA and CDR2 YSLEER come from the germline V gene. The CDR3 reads CASSQATGGYGYTF. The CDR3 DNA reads TGCGCCAGCAGCCAAGCGACCGGAGGGTATGGCTACACCTTC.

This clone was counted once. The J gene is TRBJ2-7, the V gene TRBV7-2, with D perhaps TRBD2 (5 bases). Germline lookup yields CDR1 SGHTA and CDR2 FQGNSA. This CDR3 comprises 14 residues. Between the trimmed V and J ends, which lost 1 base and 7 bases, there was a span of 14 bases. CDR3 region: CASSLDNISGEQYF. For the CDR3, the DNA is TGTGCCAGCAGCTTAGATAACATCTCGGGGGAGCAGTACTTC.

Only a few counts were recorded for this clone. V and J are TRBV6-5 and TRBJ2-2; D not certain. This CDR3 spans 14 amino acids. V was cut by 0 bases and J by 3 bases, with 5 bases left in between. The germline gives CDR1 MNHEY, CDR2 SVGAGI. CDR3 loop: CASSYSIDTGELFF. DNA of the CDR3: TGTGCCAGCAGTTACTCGATAGACACCGGGGAGCTGTTTTTT.